Shown below are 6 T cell receptor beta chains from a single sample sequenced in a study of blood T cell repertoires in COVID-19 (TCRdb year 2020). The library came from the immunoSEQ multiplex PCR assay. TCRdb holds this immuneACCESS table with in-frame rearrangements only. Some clones are missing; in checked studies, unresolved V genes explain under half, and the rest has no known cause. The sample yields some 250,000 clones; around 86% were counted once. The top ten hold just over 3% of the sample. The specimen was peripheral blood. The source is a woman in her thirties who had recovered from COVID-19.

This clone was counted a few times. The chain combines TRBV5-1 with TRBJ2-5, with 10 bases lining up with TRBD2. The CDR3 sequence is 16 residues long. Trimming took 4 bases from V and 3 from J; bases not matched to a gene: 9. The germline gives CDR1 SGHRS, CDR2 YFSETQ. The CDR3 sequence: CASSRTSAGGKETQYF. The CDR3 region has the DNA TGCGCCAGCAGCCGAACATCAGCGGGGGGGAAAGAGACCCAGTACTTC.

The chain is built from TRBV19 and TRBJ1-5; tentative D call: TRBD1 (5 bases). V was shortened by 4 bases and J by 5 bases, with 12 bases between the two germline ends. The CDR3 runs 14 residues. Germline V gives CDR1 LNHDA, CDR2 SQIVND (reference sequence). The CDR3 protein is CASSKAPGYQPQHF. For the CDR3, the DNA is TGTGCCAGTAGTAAGGCGCCAGGGTATCAGCCCCAGCATTTT.

The V and J genes are TRBV5-1 and TRBJ2-3; the D gene is possibly TRBD1 (5 bases). CDR1 SGHRS and CDR2 YFSETQ come from the germline V gene. CDR3 length: 15 amino acids. V was pared by 4 bases and J by 3 bases, with 15 bases between. CDR3 DNA: TGCGCCAGCAGCATCCAAGGATCAGGGACAGATACGCAGTATTTT. It is translated as CASSIQGSGTDTQYF.

V and J are TRBV24-1 and TRBJ1-2; tentatively, D is TRBD1 (5 bases). The CDR3 is made up of 12 amino acids. CDR1 is KGHDR, CDR2 SFDVKD, per germline. Trimming removed 7 bases at V and 5 bases at J, with 10 bases between. The CDR3, as DNA: TGTGCCACCAGAGACAGTCTTTATGGCTACACCTTC. It codes for CATRDSLYGYTF.

The J gene is TRBJ2-5, the V gene TRBV20-1; D unresolved. Between the trimmed V and J ends, which lost 3 bases and 1 base, there was a span of 15 bases. The CDR3 runs 15 residues. Per germline, CDR1 DFQATT and CDR2 SNEGSKA (reference sequence). CDR3 bases: TGCAGTGCTAGTCCTATGACACGAGTCCAAGAGACCCAGTACTTC. Amino acids: CSASPMTRVQETQYF.

The CDR3 DNA reads as TGTGCCTGGAGGATGAGCGGGGCCAACGTCCTGACTTTC. Encoded protein: CAWRMSGANVLTF. The chain joins TRBV30 to TRBJ2-6; D call uncertain. This CDR3 region has 13 residues. Trimming stripped 3 bases from V and 4 bases from J, with 7 bases between. Germline V gene data show CDR1 as GTSNPN and CDR2 as SVGIG (reference sequence).